This T cell receptor (beta chain) emerged from a study of beta chain features in type 1 diabetes. Overall study findings and caveats: TCRB CDR3s from Type 1 diabetes patients were moderately but significantly shorter in all four CD4+ subsets.

The authors reverse transcribed all of the isolated RNA, so sequencing captured expressed TCRB transcripts. Sequenced by immunoSEQ multiplex PCR; TCRdb stores in-frame clones only, minus some. The data hold 95,000 to 150,000 clones, with around 17% observed a single time. Deletions cut 5 bases from V and 8 bases from J, with 9 bases between. The CDR3 has 12 amino acids. The germline V gene encodes CDR1 LNHDA and CDR2 SQIVND (reference sequence). This clone was seen more than once but under ten times. Its antigen is not identified. The sequence was obtained from a man younger than 45 with type 1 diabetes. Material: central memory CD4+ T cells from blood. The chain links TRBV19 to TRBJ2-2; D is undetermined. The CDR3 DNA follows: TGTGCCAGTAGTTGGTTGGGAGGGGAGCTGTTTTTT. Translation: CASSWLGGELFF.